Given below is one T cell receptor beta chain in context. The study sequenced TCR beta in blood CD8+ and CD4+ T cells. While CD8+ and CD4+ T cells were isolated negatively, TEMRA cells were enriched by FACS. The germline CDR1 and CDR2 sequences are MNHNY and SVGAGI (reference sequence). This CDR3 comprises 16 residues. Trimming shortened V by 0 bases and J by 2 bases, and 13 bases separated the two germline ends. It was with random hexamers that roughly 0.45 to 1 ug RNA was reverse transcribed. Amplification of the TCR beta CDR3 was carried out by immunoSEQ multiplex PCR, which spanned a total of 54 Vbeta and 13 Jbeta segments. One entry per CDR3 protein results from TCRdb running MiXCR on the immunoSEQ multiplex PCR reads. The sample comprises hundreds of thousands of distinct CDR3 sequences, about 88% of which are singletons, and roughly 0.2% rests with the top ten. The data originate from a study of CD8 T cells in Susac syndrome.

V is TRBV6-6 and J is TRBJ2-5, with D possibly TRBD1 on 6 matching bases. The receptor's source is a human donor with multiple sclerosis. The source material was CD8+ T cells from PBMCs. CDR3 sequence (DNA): TGTGCCAGCAGTTACTCGAGGTTAGACAGGCAAGAGACCCAGTACTTC. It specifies CASSYSRLDRQETQYF.